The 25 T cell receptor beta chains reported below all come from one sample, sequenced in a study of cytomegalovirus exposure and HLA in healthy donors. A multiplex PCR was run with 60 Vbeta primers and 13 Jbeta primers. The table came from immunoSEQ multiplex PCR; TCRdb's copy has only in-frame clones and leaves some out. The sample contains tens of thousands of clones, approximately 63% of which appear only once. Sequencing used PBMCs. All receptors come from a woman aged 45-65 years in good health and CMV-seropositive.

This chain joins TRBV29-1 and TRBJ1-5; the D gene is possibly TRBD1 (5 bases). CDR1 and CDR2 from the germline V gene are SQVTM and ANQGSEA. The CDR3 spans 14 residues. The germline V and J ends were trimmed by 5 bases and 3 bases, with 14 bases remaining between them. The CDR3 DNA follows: TGCAGCGTTACGGAGCAGGGTAACAATCAGCCCCAGCATTTT. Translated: CSVTEQGNNQPQHF.

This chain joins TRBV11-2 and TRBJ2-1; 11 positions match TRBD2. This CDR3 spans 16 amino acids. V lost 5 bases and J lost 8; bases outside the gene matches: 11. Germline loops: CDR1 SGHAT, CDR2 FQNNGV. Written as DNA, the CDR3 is TGTGCCAGCAGCCGGGACATAGCGGGAGGGGTAGATGAGCAGTTCTTC. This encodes CASSRDIAGGVDEQFF.

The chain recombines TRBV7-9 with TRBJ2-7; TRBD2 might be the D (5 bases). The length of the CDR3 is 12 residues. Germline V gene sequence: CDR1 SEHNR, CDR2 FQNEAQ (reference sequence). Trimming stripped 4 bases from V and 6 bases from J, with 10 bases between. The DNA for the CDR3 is TGTGCCAGCAGCTGGGATGAGGGCGAGCAGTACTTC. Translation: CASSWDEGEQYF.

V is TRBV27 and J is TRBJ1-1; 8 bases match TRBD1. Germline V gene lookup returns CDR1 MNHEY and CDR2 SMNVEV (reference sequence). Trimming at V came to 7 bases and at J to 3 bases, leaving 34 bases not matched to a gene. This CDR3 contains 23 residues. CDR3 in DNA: TGTGCCAGCATAAAGATCCAGCAGTCGGGACAGGTTTGGTATTTTTCGGGGGACACTGAAGCTTTCTTT. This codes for CASIKIQQSGQVWYFSGDTEAFF.

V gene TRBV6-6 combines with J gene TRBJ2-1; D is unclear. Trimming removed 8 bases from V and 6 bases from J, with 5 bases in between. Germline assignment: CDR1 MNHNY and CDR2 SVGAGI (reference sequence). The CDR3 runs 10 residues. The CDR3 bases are TGTGCCAGCCGAGGCAATGAGCAGTTCTTC. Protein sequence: CASRGNEQFF.

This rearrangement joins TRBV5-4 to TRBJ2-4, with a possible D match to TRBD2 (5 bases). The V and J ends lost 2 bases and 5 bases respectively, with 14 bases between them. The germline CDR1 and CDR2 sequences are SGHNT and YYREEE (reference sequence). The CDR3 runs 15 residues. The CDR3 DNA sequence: TGTGCCAGCAGCTTCGGGGTGAGAGGTCAAAACATTCAGTACTTC. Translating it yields CASSFGVRGQNIQYF.

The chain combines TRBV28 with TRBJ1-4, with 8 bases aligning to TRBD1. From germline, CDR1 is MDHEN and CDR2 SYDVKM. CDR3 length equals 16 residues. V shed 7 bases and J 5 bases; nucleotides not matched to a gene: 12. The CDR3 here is CASNPPGQGANEKLFF. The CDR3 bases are TGTGCCAGCAACCCCCCTGGACAGGGCGCGAATGAAAAACTGTTTTTT.

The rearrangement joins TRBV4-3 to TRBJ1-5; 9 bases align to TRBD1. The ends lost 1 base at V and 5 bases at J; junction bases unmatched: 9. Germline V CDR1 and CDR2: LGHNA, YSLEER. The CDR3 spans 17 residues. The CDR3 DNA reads TGCGCCAGCAGCCAAGTAACAGGAACAGGGGGCTATCAGCCCCAGCATTTT. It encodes CASSQVTGTGGYQPQHF.

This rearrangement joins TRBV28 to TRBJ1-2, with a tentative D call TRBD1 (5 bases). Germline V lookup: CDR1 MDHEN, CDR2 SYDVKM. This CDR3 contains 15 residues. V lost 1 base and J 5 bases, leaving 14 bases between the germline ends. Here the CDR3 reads CASSLSAGMDYGYTF. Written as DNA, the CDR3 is TGTGCCAGCAGTTTATCGGCAGGGATGGATTATGGCTACACCTTC.

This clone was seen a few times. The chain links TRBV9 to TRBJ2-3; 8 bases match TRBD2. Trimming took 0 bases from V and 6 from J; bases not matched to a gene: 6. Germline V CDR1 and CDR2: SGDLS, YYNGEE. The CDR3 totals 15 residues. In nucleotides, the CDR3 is TGTGCCAGCAGCGTAGCGGGAGGGCCGGCGGATACGCAGTATTTT. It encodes CASSVAGGPADTQYF.

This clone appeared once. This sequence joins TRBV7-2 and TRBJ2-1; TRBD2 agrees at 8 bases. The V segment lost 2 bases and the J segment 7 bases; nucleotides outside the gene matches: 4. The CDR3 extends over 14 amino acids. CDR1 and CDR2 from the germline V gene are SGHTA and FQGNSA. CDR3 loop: CASSLPGGGNEQFF. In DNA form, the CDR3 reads TGTGCCAGCAGCTTACCGGGAGGGGGTAATGAGCAGTTCTTC.

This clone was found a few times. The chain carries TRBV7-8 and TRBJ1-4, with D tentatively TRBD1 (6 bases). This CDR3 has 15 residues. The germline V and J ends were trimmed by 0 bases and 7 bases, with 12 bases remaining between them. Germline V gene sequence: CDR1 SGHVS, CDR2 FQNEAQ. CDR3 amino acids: CASSLALGAGEKLFF. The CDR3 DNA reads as TGTGCCAGCAGCTTAGCTTTGGGGGCGGGTGAAAAACTGTTTTTT.

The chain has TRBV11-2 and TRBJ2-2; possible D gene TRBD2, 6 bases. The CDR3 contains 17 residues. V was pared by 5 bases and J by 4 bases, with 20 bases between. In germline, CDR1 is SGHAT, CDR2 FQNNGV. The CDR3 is CASSPTSGTLITGELFF. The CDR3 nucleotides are TGTGCCAGCAGCCCGACCTCCGGGACTCTTATCACCGGGGAGCTGTTTTTT.

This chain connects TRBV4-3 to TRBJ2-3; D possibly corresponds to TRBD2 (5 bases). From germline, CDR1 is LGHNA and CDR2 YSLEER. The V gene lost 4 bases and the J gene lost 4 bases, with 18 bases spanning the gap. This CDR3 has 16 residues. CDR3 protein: CASSPLWGAYPDTQYF. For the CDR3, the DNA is TGCGCCAGCAGCCCCTTATGGGGAGCTTATCCAGATACGCAGTATTTT.

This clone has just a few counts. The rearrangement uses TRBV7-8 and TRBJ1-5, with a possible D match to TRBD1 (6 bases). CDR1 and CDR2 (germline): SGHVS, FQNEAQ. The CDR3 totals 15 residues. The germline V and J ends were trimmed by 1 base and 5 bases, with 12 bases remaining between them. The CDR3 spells CASSLVPGGHQPQHF. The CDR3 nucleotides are TGTGCCAGCAGCTTAGTCCCCGGGGGGCATCAGCCCCAGCATTTT.

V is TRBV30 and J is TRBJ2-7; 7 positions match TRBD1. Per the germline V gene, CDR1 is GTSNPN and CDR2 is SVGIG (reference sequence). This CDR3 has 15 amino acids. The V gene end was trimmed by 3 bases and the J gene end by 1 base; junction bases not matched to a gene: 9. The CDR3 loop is CAWRRDRQGSYEQYF. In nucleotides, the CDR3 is TGTGCCTGGAGGCGCGACAGACAGGGTTCCTACGAGCAGTACTTC.

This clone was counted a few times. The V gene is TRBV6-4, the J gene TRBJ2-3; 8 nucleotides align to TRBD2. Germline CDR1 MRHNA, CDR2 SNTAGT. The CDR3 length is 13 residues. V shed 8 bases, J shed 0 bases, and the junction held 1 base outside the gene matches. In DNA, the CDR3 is TGTGCCAGCGGCGGGGGGAGCACAGATACGCAGTATTTT. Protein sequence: CASGGGSTDTQYF.

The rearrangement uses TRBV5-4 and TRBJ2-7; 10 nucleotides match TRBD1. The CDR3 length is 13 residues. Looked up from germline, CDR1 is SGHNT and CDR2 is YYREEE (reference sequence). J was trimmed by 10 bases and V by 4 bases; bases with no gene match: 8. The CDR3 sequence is CASSATGGVSQYF. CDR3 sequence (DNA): TGTGCCAGCAGCGCGACAGGGGGCGTCTCCCAGTACTTC.

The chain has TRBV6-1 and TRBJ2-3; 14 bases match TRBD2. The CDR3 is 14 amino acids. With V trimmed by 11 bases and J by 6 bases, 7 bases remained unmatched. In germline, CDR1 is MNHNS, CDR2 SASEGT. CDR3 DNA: TGTGCCGGATCGACTAGCGGGGGGGCCGATACGCAGTATTTT. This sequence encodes CAGSTSGGADTQYF.

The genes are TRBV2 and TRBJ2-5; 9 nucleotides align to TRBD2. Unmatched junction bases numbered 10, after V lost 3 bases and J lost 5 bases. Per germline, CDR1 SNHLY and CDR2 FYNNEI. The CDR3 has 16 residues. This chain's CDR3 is CASSEMASGMGETQYF. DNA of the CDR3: TGTGCCAGCAGTGAGATGGCTAGCGGGATGGGGGAGACCCAGTACTTC.

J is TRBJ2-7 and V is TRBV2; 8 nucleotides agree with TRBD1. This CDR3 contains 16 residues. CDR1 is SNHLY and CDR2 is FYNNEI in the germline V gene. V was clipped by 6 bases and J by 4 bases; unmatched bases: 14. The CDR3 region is CASRPNLGQGGYEQYF. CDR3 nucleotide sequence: TGTGCCAGCAGACCCAATTTAGGACAGGGCGGGTACGAGCAGTACTTC.

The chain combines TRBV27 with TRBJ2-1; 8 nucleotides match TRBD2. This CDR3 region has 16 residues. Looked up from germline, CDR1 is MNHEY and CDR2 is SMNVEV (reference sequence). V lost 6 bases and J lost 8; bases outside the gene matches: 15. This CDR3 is CASSRIAGTINDEQFF. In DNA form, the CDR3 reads TGTGCCAGCAGCAGGATAGCGGGAACCATTAACGATGAGCAGTTCTTC.

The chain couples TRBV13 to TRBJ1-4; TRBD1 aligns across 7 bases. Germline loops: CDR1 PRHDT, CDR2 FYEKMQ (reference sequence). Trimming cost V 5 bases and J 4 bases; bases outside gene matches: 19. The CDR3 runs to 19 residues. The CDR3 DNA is TGTGCCAGCAGCCCAGGTTCCGGGACAGCCAAGACTTTTAATGAAAAACTGTTTTTT. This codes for CASSPGSGTAKTFNEKLFF.

DNA for the CDR3: TGTGCCAGCAGCTTACAACAGAGTTACGAGCAGTACTTC. It codes for CASSLQQSYEQYF. J is TRBJ2-7 and V is TRBV7-2; no clear D. The V end lost 2 bases, the J end lost 4 bases, and 9 bases lay between the germline ends. CDR1 and CDR2 from the germline V gene are SGHTA and FQGNSA. CDR3 length: 13 residues.

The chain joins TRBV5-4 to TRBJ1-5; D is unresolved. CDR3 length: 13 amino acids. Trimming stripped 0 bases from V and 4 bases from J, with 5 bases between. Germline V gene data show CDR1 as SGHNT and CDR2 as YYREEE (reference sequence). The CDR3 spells CASSLDPNQPQHF. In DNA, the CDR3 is TGTGCCAGCAGCTTGGATCCAAATCAGCCCCAGCATTTT.